Listed here is a single T cell receptor beta chain. Using its own MiXCR run on the 5' RACE reads, TCRdb lists one record per CDR3 protein. The sample has under 95,000 distinct CDR3 sequences, approximately 12% seen once; the top ten hold roughly 3.1%. Trimming took 2 bases from V and 6 from J; bases not matched to a gene: 10. The CDR3 extends over 18 amino acids. Germline V gene lookup returns CDR1 MNHNY and CDR2 SVGAGI (reference sequence). The data stem from a study of early T cells in non-severe SARS-CoV-2 infection. This receptor was taken from an adult who was a healthcare worker with PCR-confirmed SARS-CoV-2 infection or an uninfected control (not recorded which). The sequenced sample was whole blood. V usage is TRBV6-6 and J usage is TRBJ2-1, with 13 positions matching TRBD2. The CDR3 sequence: CASSYPGLAGSASNEQFF. DNA for the CDR3: TGTGCCAGCAGTTACCCGGGACTAGCGGGATCTGCCAGCAATGAGCAGTTCTTC.